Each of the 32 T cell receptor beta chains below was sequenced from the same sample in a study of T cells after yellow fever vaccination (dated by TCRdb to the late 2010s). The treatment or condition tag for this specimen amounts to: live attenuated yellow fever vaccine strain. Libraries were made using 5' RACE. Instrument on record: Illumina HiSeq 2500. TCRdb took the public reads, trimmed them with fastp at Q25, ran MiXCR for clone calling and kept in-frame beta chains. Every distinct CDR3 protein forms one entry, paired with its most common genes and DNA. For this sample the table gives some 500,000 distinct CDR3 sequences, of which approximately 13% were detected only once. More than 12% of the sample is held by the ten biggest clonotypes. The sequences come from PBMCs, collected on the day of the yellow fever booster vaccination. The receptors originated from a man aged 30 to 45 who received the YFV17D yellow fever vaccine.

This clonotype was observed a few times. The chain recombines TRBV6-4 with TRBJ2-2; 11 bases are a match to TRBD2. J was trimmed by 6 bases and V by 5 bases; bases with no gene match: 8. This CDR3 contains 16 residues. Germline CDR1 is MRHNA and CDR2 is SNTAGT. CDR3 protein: CASSPRPGLAAGELFF. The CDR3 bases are TGTGCCAGCAGTCCAAGGCCGGGACTAGCGGCCGGGGAGCTGTTTTTT.

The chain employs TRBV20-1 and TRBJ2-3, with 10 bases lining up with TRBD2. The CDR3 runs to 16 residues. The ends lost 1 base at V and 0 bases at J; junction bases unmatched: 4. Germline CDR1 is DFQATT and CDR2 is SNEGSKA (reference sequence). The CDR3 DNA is TGCAGTGCTAGAGGACTAGCGGGCCATAGCACAGATACGCAGTATTTT. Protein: CSARGLAGHSTDTQYF.

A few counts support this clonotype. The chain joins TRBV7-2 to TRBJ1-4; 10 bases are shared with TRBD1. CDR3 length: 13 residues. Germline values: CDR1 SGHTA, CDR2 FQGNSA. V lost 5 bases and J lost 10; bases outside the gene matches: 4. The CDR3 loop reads CASSPRDRGKLFF. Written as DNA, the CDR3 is TGTGCCAGCAGCCCCCGGGACAGGGGAAAACTGTTTTTT.

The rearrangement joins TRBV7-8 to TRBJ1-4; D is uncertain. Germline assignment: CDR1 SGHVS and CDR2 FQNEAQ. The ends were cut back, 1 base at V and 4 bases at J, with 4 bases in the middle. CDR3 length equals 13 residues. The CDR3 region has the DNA TGTGCCAGCAGCTTAGGCAGTAATGAAAAACTGTTTTTT. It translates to CASSLGSNEKLFF.

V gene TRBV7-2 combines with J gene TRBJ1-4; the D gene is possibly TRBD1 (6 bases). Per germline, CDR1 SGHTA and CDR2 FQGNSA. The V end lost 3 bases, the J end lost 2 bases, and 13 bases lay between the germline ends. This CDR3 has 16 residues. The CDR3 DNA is TGTGCCAGCAGCTTGAGTCGGGGGCGGACTAATGAAAAACTGTTTTTT. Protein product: CASSLSRGRTNEKLFF.

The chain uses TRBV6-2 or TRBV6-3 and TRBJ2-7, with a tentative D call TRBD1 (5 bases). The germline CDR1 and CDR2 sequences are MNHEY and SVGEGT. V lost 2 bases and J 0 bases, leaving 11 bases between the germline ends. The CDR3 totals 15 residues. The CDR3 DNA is TGTGCCAGCAGTTACGGGGCCACTCACTCCTACGAGCAGTACTTC. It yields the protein CASSYGATHSYEQYF.

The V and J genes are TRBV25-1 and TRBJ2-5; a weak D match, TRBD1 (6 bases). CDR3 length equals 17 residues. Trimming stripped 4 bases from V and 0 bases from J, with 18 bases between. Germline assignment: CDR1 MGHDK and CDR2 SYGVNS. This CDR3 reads CASSVDRPIGYQETQYF. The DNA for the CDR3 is TGTGCCAGCAGTGTCGACAGGCCCATAGGGTACCAAGAGACCCAGTACTTC.

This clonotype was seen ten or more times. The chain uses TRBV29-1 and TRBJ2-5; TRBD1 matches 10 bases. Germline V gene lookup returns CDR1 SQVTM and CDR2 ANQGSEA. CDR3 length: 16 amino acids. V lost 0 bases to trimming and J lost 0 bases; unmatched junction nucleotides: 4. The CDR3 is CSVEDRTGGYQETQYF. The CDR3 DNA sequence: TGCAGCGTTGAAGATAGGACAGGGGGTTACCAAGAGACCCAGTACTTC.

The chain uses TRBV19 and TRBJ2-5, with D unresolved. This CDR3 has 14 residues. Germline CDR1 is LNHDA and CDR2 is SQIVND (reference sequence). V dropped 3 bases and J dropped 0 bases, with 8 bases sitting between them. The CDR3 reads CASSIPGYQETQYF. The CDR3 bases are TGTGCCAGTAGTATCCCAGGTTACCAAGAGACCCAGTACTTC.

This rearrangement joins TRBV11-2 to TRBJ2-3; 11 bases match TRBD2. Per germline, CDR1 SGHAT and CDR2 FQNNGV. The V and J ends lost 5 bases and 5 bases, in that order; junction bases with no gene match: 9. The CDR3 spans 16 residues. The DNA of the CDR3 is TGTGCCAGCAGCCCCCGGGCTAGCGGGAGGATAGATACGCAGTATTTT. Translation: CASSPRASGRIDTQYF.

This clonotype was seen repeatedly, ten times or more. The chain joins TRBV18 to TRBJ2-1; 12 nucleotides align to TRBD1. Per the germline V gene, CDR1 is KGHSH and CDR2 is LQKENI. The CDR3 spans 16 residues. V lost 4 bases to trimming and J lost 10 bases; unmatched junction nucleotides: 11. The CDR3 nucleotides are TGTGCCAGCTCACTACCGGGACAGGGGGCCCTCGGAGAGCAGTTCTTC. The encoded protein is CASSLPGQGALGEQFF.

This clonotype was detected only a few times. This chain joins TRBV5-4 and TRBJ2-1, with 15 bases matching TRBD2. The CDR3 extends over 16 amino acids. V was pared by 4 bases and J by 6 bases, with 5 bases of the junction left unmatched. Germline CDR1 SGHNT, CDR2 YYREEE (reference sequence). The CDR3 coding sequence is TGTGCCAGCAGCGGAGGGACTAGCGGGAGGAGCAATGAGCAGTTCTTC. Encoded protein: CASSGGTSGRSNEQFF.

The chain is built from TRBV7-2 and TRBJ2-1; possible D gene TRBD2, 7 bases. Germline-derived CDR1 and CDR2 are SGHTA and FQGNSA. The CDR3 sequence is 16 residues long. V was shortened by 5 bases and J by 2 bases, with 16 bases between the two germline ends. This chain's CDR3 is CASSPGGPPTYNEQFF. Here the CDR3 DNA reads TGTGCCAGCAGCCCCGGGGGGCCCCCCACCTACAATGAGCAGTTCTTC.

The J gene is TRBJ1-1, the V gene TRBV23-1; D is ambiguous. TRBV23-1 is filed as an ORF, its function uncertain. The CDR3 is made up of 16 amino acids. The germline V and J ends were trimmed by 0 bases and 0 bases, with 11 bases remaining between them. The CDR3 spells CASSQSFRTMNTEAFF. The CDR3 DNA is TGCGCCAGCAGTCAATCGTTCCGGACCATGAACACTGAAGCTTTCTTT.

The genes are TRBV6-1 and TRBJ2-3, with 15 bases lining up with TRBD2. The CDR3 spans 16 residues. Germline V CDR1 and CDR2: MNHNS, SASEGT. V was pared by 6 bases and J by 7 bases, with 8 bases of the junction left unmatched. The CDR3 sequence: CASSAGTSGGIYTQYF. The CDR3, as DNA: TGTGCCAGCAGCGCGGGGACTAGCGGGGGGATTTATACGCAGTATTTT.

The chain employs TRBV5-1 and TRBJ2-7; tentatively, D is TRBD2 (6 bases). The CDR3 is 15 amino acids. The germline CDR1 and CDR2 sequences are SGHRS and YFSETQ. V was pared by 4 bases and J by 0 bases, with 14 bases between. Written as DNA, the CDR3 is TGCGCCAGCAGCAGCCGCAGGGACTTCTCCTACGAGCAGTACTTC. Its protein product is CASSSRRDFSYEQYF. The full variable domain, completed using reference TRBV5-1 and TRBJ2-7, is KAGVTQTPRYLIKTRGQQVTLSCSPISGHRSVSWYQQTPGQGLQFLFEYFSETQRNKGNFPGRFSGRQFSNSRSEMNVSTLELGDSALYLCASSSRRDFSYEQYFGPGTRLTVT.

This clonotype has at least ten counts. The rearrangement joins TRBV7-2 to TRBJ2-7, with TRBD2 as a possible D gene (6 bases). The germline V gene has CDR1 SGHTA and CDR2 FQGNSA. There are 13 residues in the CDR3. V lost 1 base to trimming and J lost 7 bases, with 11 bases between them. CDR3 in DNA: TGTGCCAGCAGCTTAGAAGCGGGTCGGGAGCAGTACTTC. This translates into CASSLEAGREQYF.

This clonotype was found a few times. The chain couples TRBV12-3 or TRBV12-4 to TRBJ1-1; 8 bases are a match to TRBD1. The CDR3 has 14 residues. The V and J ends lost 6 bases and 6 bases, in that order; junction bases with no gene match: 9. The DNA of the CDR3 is TGTGCCAGCAGCCGAACAGGGGGTAAACCTGAAGCTTTCTTT. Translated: CASSRTGGKPEAFF.

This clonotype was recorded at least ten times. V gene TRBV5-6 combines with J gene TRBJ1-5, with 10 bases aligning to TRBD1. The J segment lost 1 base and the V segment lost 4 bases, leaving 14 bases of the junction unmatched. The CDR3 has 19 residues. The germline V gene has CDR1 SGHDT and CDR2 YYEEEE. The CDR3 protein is CASSPMLGTGVESNQPQHF. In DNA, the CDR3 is TGTGCCAGCAGCCCCATGTTGGGGACAGGGGTTGAAAGCAATCAGCCCCAGCATTTT.

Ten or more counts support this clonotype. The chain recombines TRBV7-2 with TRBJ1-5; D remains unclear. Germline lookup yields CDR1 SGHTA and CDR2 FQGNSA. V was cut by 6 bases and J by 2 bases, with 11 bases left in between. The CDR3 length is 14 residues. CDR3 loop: CASSLLGGNQPQHF. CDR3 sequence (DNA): TGTGCCAGCAGTTTATTGGGCGGCAATCAGCCCCAGCATTTT.

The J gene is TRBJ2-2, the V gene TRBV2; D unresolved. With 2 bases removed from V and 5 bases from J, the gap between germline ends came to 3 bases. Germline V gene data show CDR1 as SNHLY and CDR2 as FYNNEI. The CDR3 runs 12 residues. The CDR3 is CASSEWTGELFF. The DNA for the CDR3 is TGTGCCAGCAGTGAATGGACCGGGGAGCTGTTTTTT.

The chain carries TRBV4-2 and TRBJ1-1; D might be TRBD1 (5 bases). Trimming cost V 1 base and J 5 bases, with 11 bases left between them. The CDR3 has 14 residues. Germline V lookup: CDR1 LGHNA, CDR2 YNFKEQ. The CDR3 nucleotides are TGTGCCAGCAGCCAAGGGCTGGGGGGGACTGAAGCTTTCTTT. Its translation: CASSQGLGGTEAFF.

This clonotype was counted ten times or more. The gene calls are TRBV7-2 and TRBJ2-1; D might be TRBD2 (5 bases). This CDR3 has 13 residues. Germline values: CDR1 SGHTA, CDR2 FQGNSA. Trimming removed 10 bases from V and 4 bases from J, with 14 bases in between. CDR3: CATSLRGYNEQFF. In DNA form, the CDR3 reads TGTGCCACATCCCTTCGGGGTTACAATGAGCAGTTCTTC.

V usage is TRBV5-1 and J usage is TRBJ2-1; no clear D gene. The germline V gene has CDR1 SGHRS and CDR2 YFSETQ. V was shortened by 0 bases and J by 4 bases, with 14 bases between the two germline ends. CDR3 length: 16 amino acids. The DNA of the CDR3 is TGCGCCAGCAGCTTGGCACCCGGGCTCCTGTACAATGAGCAGTTCTTC. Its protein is CASSLAPGLLYNEQFF.

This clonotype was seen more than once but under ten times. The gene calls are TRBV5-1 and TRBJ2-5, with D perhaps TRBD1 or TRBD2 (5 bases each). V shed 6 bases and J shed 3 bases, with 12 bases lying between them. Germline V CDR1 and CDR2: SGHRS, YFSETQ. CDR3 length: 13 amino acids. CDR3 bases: TGCGCCAGCACCCCGGGGCAAAAAGAGACCCAGTACTTC. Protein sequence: CASTPGQKETQYF.

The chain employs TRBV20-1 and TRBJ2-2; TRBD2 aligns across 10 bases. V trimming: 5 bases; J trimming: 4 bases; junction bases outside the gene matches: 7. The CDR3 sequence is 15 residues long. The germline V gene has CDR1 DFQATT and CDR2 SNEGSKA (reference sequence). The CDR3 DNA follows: TGCAGTGCTGATCTAGCGGGAGCGGGCACCGGGGAGCTGTTTTTT. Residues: CSADLAGAGTGELFF.

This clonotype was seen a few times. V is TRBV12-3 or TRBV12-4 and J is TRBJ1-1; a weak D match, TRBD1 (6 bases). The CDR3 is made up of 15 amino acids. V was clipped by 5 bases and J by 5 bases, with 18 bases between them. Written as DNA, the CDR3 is TGTGCCAGCAGTGGGTCCGGGACACTGGGGACTGAAGCTTTCTTT. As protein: CASSGSGTLGTEAFF.

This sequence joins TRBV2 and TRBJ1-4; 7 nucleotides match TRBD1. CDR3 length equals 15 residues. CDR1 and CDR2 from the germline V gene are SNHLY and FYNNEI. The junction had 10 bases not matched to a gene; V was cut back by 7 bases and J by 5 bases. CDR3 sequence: CASILMDRTNEKLFF. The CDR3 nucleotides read TGTGCCAGCATCCTTATGGACAGGACAAATGAAAAACTGTTTTTT. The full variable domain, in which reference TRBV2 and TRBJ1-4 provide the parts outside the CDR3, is EPEVTQTPSHQVTQMGQEVILRCVPISNHLYFYWYRQILGQKVEFLVSFYNNEISEKSEIFDDQFSVERPDGSNFTLKIRSTKLEDSAMYFCASILMDRTNEKLFFGSGTQLSVL.

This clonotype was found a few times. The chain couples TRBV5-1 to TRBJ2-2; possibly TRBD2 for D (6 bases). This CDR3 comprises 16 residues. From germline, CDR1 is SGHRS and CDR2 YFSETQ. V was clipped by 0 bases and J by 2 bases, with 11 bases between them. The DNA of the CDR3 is TGCGCCAGCAGCTTGGTAGGAGGGATCAACACCGGGGAGCTGTTTTTT. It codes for CASSLVGGINTGELFF.

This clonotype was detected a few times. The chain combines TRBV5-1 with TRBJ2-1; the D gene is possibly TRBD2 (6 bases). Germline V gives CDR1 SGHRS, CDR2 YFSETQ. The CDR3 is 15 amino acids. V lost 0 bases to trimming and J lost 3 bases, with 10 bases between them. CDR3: CASSLETRYYNEQFF. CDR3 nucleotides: TGCGCCAGCAGCTTGGAGACTAGGTACTACAATGAGCAGTTCTTC.

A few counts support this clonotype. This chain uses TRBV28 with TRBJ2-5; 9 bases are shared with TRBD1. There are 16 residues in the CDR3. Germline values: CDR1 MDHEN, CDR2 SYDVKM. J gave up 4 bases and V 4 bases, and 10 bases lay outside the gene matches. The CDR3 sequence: CASSSGTGFPTETQYF. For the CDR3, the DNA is TGTGCCAGCAGTTCCGGGACAGGGTTCCCGACAGAGACCCAGTACTTC.

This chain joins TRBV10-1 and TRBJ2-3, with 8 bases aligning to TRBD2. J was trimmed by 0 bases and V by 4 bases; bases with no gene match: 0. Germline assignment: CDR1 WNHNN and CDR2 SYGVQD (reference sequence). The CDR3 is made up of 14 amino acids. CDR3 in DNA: TGCGCCAGCAGTGTAGCGGGAAGCACAGATACGCAGTATTTT. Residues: CASSVAGSTDTQYF.